The clone carrying this T cell receptor beta chain has a count of ten or more. Its antigen is unidentified. Time point defined: persistent/refractory GD, antithyroid drugs over 5 years with positive TRAb. After RNA was extracted from PBMCs, the TCR library was made from it. This specimen comes from a study of regulatory T cells in long-lasting Graves disease. Study findings and constraints: Accuracy might have suffered from few samples.

V was cut by 10 bases and J by 1 base, with 22 bases left in between. In germline, CDR1 is SNHLY, CDR2 FYNNEI. The CDR3 contains 17 residues. Libraries of TCR beta came from iRepertoire HTBI primers plus Arm-PCR of CDR3 regions. TCRdb recomputed calls from the multiplex PCR reads with MiXCR, one row per CDR3 protein. The sample contains about 470,000 distinct CDR3 sequences, less than 25% of which appear only once. The material was peripheral blood mononuclear cells (PBMCs), obtained when the disease was refractory, from a patient treated with antithyroid drugs. The chain uses TRBV2 and TRBJ2-2; no clear D gene. The clonotype comes from a female donor with Graves disease. The CDR3 spells CATVSRSIPQNTGELFF. DNA of the CDR3: TGTGCCACCGTATCCCGGAGTATCCCCCAGAACACCGGGGAGCTGTTTTTT.